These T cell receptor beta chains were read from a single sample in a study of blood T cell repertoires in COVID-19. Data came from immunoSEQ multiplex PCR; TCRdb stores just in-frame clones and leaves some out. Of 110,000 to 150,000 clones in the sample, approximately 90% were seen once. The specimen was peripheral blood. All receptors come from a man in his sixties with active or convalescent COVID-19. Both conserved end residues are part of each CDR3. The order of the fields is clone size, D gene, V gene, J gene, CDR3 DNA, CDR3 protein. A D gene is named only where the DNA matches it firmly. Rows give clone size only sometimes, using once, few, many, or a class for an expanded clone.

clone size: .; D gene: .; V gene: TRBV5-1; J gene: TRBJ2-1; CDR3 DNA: TGCGCCAGCAGCTTGAAAGAGAACCATGAGCAGTTCTTC; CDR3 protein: CASSLKENHEQFF
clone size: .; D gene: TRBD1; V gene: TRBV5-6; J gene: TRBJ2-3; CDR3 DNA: TGTGCCAGCAGCCGGACAGGGGGCGGACGGAGAGATACGCAGTATTTT; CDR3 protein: CASSRTGGGRRDTQYF
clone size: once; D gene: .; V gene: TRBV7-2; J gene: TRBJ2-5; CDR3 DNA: TGTGCCAGCAGTCGGCAGGAAGAGACCCAGTACTTC; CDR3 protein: CASSRQEETQYF
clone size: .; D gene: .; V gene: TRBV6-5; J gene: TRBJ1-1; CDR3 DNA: TGTGCCAGCAGTTACTCCCCTGCGCGCGCTGAAGCTTTCTTT; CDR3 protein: CASSYSPARAEAFF
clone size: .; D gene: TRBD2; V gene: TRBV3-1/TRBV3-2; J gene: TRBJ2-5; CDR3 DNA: TGTGCCAGCAGCCTCACTAGCGGACGTTACCAAGAGACCCAGTACTTC; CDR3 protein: CASSLTSGRYQETQYF
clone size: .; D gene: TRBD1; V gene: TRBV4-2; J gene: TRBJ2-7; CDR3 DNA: TGTGCCAGCAGCCAAGAAGGACAGGGTTTTCACGAGCAGTACTTC; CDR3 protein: CASSQEGQGFHEQYF
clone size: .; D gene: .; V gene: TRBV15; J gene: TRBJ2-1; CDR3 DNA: TGTGCCACCAGCAGAGTGGAGGAGCAGTTCTTC; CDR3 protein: CATSRVEEQFF
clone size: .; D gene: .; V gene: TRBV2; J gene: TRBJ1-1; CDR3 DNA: TGTGCCAGCAGTGTAACCGGGAGTCCCACTGAAGCTTTCTTT; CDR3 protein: CASSVTGSPTEAFF
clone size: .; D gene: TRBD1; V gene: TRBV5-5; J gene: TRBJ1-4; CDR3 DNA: TGTGCCAGCAGCCCGGGACAGCGGAGTCCTAATGAAAAACTGTTTTTT; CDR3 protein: CASSPGQRSPNEKLFF
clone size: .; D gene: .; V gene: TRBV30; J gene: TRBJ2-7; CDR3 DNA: TGTGCCTGGGGTCCGGTCGGCTACGAGCAGTACTTC; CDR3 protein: CAWGPVGYEQYF
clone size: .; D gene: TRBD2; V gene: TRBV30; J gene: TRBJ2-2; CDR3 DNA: TGTGCCTGGAGTGTACTTTTGGCTAGCGGGAGGGCTCTTGACACCGGGGAGCTGTTTTTT; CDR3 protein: CAWSVLLASGRALDTGELFF
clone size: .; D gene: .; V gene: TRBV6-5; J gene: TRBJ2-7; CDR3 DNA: TGTGCCAGCAGCCGCGGCTCTGTGGTCTACGAGCAGTACTTC; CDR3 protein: CASSRGSVVYEQYF
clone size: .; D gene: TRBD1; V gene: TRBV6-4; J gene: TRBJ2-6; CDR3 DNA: TGTGCCAGCACCCAGGGGGAGTCTGGGGCCAACGTCCTGACTTTC; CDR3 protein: CASTQGESGANVLTF
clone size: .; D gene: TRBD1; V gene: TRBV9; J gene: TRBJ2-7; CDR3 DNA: TGTGCCAGCAGCGCTCAGACAGGGCCCTACGAGCAGTACTTC; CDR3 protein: CASSAQTGPYEQYF
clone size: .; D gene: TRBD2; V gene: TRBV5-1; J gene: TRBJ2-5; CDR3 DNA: TGCGCCAGCAGCCGACTAGCGTACCAAGAGACCCAGTACTTC; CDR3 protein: CASSRLAYQETQYF
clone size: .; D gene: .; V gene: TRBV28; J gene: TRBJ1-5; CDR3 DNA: TGTGCCAGCAGTCCCCCGGGGGGCCGAAGCAATCAGCCCCAGCATTTT; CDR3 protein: CASSPPGGRSNQPQHF
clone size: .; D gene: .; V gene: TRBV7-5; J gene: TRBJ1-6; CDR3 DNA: TGTGTCAGAAGCTTGGGACAGAGCTCCTATAATTCACCCCTCCACTTT; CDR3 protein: CVRSLGQSSYNSPLHF
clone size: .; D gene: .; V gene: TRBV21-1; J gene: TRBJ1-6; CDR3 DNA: TGTGCCAGCAGCAAAGGGGAAGCGGGGAATTCACCCCTCCACTTT; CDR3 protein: CASSKGEAGNSPLHF
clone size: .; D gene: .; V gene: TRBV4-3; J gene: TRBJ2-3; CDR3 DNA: TGCGCCAGCAGCCAAGATCATGGGGGGGGCCCCGCAGATACGCAGTATTTT; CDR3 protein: CASSQDHGGGPADTQYF
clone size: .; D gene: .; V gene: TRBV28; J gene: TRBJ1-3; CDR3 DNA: TGTGCCAGCAGTTCCCGCGGGACGGGAGGATCTGGAAACACCATATATTTT; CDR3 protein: CASSSRGTGGSGNTIYF
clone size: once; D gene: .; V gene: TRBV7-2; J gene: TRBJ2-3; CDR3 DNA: TGTGCCAGCAGCTGGGGGACTGCAGATACGCAGTATTTT; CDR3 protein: CASSWGTADTQYF
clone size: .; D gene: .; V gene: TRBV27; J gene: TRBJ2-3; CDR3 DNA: TGTGCCAGCAGTCAAGGACAAGGGGCCACAGATACGCAGTATTTT; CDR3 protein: CASSQGQGATDTQYF
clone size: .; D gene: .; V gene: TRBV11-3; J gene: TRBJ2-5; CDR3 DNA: TGTGCCAGCAGCTTCGTTGGGGAGGAGACCCAGTACTTC; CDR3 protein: CASSFVGEETQYF
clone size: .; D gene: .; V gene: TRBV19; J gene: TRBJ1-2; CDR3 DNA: TGTGCCAGTACCAACCGGGGGGCCTTAAACTATGGCTACACCTTC; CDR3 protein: CASTNRGALNYGYTF
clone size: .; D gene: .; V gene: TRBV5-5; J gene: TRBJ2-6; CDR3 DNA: TGTGCCAGCAGCTCGCGAGCCTTTGCTGGGGCCAACGTCCTGACTTTC; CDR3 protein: CASSSRAFAGANVLTF
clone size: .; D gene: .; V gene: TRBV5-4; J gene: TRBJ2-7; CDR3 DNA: TGTGCCAGCAGCTTGGCGCCTACTCCCTACGAGCAGTACTTC; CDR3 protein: CASSLAPTPYEQYF
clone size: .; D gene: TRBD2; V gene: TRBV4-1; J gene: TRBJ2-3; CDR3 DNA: TGCGCCAGCAGCCCAGCTTTTAGCGGGAGCACAGATACGCAGTATTTT; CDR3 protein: CASSPAFSGSTDTQYF
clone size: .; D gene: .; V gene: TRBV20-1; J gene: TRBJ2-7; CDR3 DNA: TGCAGTGCTATTAGCCCCGGCGAGCAGTACTTC; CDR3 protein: CSAISPGEQYF
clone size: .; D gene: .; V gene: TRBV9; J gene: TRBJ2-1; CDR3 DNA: TGTGCCAGCAGCGTAGGGACTGGTTCCTACAATGAGCAGTTCTTC; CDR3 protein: CASSVGTGSYNEQFF
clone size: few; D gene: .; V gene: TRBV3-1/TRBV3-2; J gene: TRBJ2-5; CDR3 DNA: TGTGCCAGCAGCCAAGATAGGAGGGTCCAGACCCAGTACTTC; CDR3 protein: CASSQDRRVQTQYF
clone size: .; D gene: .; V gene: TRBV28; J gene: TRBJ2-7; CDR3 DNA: TGTGCCAGCCTCCCAGGGGAATCCTACGAGCAGTACTTC; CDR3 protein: CASLPGESYEQYF
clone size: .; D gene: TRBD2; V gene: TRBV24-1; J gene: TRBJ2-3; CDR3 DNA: TGTGCCACCAGGGAGGCGGGAGTAGATACGCAGTATTTT; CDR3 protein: CATREAGVDTQYF
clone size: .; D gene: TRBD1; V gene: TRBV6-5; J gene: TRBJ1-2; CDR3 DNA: TGTGCCAGCAGTTACTCCGACAGGGTAGAAGGCTACACCTTC; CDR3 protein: CASSYSDRVEGYTF
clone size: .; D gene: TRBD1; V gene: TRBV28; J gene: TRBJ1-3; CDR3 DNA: TGTGCCAGCAGTTCCGGCGGACAGGTAGTTGGAAACACCATATATTTT; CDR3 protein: CASSSGGQVVGNTIYF
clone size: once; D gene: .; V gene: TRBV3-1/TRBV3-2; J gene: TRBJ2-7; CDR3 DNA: TGTGCCAGCAGCCAACCGGGGAGCGGCATTTCCTACGAGCAGTACTTC; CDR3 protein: CASSQPGSGISYEQYF
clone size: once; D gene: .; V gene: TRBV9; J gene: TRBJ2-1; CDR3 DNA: TGTGCCAGCAGCGTAGCGGCCCGGCGGGACAGTTACAATGAGCAGTTCTTC; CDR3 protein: CASSVAARRDSYNEQFF
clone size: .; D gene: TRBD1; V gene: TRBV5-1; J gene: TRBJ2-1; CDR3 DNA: TGCGCCAGCAGCCTGGGACAGGGAACGAGCTCCTACAATGAGCAGTTCTTC; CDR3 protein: CASSLGQGTSSYNEQFF
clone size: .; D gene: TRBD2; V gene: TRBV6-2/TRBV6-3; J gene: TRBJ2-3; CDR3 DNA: TGTGCCAGCAGTTACGCGGGGGGCGACACAGATACGCAGTATTTT; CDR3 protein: CASSYAGGDTDTQYF
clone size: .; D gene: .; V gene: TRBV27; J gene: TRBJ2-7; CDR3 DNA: TGTGCCAGCAGCTCCCCCGGGACACTTAGGAACGAGCAGTACTTC; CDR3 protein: CASSSPGTLRNEQYF
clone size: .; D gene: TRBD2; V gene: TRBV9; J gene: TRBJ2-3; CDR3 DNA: TGTGCCAGCAGCGTAGGAATAGCGGGAGGTCGCACAGATACGCAGTATTTT; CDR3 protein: CASSVGIAGGRTDTQYF
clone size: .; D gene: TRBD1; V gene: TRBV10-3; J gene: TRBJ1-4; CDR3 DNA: TGTGCCATCAGTGGAACAGGGGGTAATGAAAAACTGTTTTTT; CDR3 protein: CAISGTGGNEKLFF
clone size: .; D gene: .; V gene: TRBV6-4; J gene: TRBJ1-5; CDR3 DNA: TGTGCCAGCAGCATTCCTCAGGGAGGGAGCAATCAGCCCCAGCATTTT; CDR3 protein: CASSIPQGGSNQPQHF
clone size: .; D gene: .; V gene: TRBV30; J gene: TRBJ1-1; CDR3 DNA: TGTGCCTGGAGTAGGGGGAAAGGCACTGAAGCTTTCTTT; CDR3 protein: CAWSRGKGTEAFF
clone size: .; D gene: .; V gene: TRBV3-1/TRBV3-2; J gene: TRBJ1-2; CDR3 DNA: TGTGCCAGCAGCCAAGATTACACGTCTTCAGGGGCCTCCACCTTC; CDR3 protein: CASSQDYTSSGASTF
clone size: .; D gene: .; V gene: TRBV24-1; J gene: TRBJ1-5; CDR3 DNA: TGTGCCACCAGTGATTCCCGGTTCAATCAGCCCCAGCATTTT; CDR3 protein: CATSDSRFNQPQHF
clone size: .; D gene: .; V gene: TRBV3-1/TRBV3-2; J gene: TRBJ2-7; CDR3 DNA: TGTGCCAGCAGCCAAGGACCGGGGTACGAGCAGTACTTC; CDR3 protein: CASSQGPGYEQYF
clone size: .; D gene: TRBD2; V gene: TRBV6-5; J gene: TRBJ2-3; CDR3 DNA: TGTGCCAGCCGCAAATTGGCGGGAGGTGGAGATACGCAGTATTTT; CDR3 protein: CASRKLAGGGDTQYF
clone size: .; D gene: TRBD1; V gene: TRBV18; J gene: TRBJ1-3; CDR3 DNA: TGTGCCAGCTCACCAACGACAGGGTCACACTCTGGAAACACCATATATTTT; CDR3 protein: CASSPTTGSHSGNTIYF